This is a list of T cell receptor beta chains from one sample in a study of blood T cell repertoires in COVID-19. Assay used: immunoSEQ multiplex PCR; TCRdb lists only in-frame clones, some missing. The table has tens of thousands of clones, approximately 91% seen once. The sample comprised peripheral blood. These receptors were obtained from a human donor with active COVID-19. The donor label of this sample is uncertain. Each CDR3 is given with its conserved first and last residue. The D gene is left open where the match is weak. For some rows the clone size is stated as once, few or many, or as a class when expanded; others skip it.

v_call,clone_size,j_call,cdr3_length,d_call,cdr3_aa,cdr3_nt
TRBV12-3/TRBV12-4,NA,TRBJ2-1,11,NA,CASTLGDEQFF,TGTGCCAGCACCTTGGGCGATGAGCAGTTCTTC
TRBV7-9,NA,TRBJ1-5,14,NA,CASSLDRADQPQHF,TGTGCCAGCAGCTTAGACAGGGCGGATCAGCCCCAGCATTTT
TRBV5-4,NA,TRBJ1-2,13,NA,CASSLQGPYGYTF,TGTGCCAGCAGCTTGCAGGGTCCTTATGGCTACACCTTC
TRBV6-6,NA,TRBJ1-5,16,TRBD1,CASSPYRTGNNQPQHF,TGTGCCAGCAGTCCTTACAGGACAGGGAATAATCAGCCCCAGCATTTT
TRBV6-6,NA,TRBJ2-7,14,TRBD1,CASTRTGGKYEQYF,TGTGCCAGCACCCGGACAGGGGGCAAGTACGAGCAGTACTTC
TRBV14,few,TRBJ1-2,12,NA,CASSQGGYGYTF,TGTGCCAGCAGCCAAGGAGGCTATGGCTACACCTTC
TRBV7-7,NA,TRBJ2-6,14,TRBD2,CATGEGSGANVLTF,TGTGCCACGGGGGAGGGCTCTGGGGCCAACGTCCTGACTTTC
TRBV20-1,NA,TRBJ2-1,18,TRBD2,CSASSGLGQGGLYNEQFF,TGCAGTGCTAGTAGCGGACTAGGTCAGGGAGGGCTCTACAATGAGCAGTTCTTC
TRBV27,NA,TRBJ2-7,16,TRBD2,CASSPRTSGRPYEQYF,TGTGCCAGCAGTCCCCGAACTAGCGGGAGACCCTACGAGCAGTACTTC
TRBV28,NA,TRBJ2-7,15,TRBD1,CASSLWTGGLYEQYF,TGTGCCAGCAGTTTATGGACAGGGGGCCTATACGAGCAGTACTTC
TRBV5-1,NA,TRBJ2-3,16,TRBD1,CASSGQGAFSTDTQYF,TGCGCCAGCAGCGGACAGGGGGCTTTTAGCACAGATACGCAGTATTTT
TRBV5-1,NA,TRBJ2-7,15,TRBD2,CASSLAGTKIYEQYF,TGCGCCAGCAGCTTGGCTGGGACTAAGATCTACGAGCAGTACTTC
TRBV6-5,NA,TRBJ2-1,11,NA,CASNNRNEQFF,TGTGCCAGCAATAATCGTAATGAGCAGTTCTTC
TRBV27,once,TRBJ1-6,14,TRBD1,CASSNRGLHSPLHF,TGTGCCAGCAGCAACAGGGGGTTACATTCACCCCTCCACTTT
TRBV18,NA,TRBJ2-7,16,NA,CASSPMDLKSSYEQYF,TGTGCCAGCTCACCAATGGACTTGAAGAGCTCCTACGAGCAGTACTTC
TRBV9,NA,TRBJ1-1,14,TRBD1,CASSVGQGGTEAFF,TGTGCCAGCAGCGTAGGACAGGGTGGGACTGAAGCTTTCTTT
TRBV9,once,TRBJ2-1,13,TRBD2,CASEGLANNEQFF,TGTGCCAGCGAGGGACTAGCGAATAATGAGCAGTTCTTC
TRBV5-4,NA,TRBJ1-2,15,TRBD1,CASSSKGQGARGYTF,TGTGCCAGCAGCTCCAAGGGACAGGGGGCGCGCGGCTACACCTTC
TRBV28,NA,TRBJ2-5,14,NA,CASSFTFGQETQYF,TGTGCCAGCAGTTTTACTTTCGGCCAAGAGACCCAGTACTTC
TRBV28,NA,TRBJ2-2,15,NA,CASSSGWRGTGELFF,TGTGCCAGCAGTTCAGGGTGGCGGGGCACCGGGGAGCTGTTTTTT
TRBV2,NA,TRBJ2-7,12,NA,CASSTGVYEQYF,TGTGCCAGCAGTACCGGGGTCTACGAGCAGTACTTC
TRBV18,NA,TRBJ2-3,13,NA,CASSPQGEDTQYF,TGTGCCAGCTCACCACAGGGGGAAGATACGCAGTATTTT
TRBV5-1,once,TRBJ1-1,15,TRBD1,CASSLGRQGSGEAFF,TGCGCCAGCAGCTTGGGTAGACAGGGGAGCGGTGAAGCTTTCTTT
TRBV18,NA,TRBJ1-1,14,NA,CATLGQLSNTEAFF,TGTGCCACCCTTGGACAGCTTAGTAACACTGAAGCTTTCTTT
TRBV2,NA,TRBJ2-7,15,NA,CASSDKPRSSYEQYF,TGTGCCAGCAGTGACAAACCTAGAAGCTCCTACGAGCAGTACTTC
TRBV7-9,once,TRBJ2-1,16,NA,CASSREGQGHYNEQFF,TGTGCCAGCAGCCGGGAGGGACAGGGCCACTACAATGAGCAGTTCTTC
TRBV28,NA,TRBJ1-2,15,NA,CASSAGGTVLEGYTF,TGTGCCAGCAGTGCAGGTGGAACCGTTCTTGAGGGCTACACCTTC
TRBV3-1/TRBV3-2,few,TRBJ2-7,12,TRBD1,CASRDRFYEQYF,TGTGCCAGCAGGGACAGGTTCTACGAGCAGTACTTC
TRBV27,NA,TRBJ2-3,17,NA,CASTSPRGGVSTDTQYF,TGTGCCAGCACCTCCCCAAGGGGCGGGGTTAGCACAGATACGCAGTATTTT
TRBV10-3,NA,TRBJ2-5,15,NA,CAISESRRGRETQYF,TGTGCCATCAGTGAGTCGAGGCGGGGAAGAGAGACCCAGTACTTC
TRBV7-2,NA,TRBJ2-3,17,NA,CASSPPAHALSTDTQYF,TGTGCCAGCAGCCCGCCCGCACACGCCCTTAGCACAGATACGCAGTATTTT
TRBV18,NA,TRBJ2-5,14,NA,CASSPEETRETQYF,TGTGCCAGCTCACCAGAGGAGACTCGGGAGACCCAGTACTTC
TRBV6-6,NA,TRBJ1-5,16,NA,CASSSPDNHSNQPQHF,TGTGCCAGCAGTTCGCCCGACAACCATAGCAATCAGCCCCAGCATTTT